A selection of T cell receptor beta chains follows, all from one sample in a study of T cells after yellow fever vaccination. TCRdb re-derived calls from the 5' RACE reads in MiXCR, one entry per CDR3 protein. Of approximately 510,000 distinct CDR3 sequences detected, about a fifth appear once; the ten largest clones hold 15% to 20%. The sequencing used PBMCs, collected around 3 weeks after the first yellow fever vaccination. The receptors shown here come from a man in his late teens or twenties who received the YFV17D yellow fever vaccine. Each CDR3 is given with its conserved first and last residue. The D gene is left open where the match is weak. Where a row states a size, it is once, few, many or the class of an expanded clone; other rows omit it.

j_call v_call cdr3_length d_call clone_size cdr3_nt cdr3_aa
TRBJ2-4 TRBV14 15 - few TGTGCCAGCAGCCAATGGGTGAGGGGCAAAAACATTCAGTACTTC CASSQWVRGKNIQYF
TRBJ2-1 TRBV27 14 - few TGTGCCAGCAGTTTATCGCAACCCGAACATGAGCAGTTCTTC CASSLSQPEHEQFF
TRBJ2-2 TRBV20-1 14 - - TGCAGTGCTAGAGACACAGCAATCACCGGGGAGCTGTTTTTT CSARDTAITGELFF
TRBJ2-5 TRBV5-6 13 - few TGTGCCAGCAGCTTTTATCCGTTGGAGACCCAGTACTTC CASSFYPLETQYF
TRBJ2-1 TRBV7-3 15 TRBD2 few TGTGCCAGCAGCGCCCGGGGAGCGGGGTACAATGAGCAGTTCTTC CASSARGAGYNEQFF
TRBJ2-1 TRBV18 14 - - TGTGCCAGCTCACCACCCGGACGCGGGAATGAGCAGTTCTTC CASSPPGRGNEQFF
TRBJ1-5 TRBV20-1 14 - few TGCAGTGCACGGGGACATTATAGCAATCAGCCCCAGCATTTT CSARGHYSNQPQHF
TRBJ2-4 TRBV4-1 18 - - TGCGCCAGCAGCCAAGATAATCTAGCGTATCTAGCCAAAAACATTCAGTACTTC CASSQDNLAYLAKNIQYF
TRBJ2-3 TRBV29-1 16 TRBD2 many TGCAGCGTTGAAATGGGACTAGCGGGGGACACAGATACGCAGTATTTT CSVEMGLAGDTDTQYF
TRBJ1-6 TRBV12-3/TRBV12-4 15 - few TGTGCCAGCAGGCCGCTGGCAGGGGCCAGGGGACCCCTCCACTTT CASRPLAGARGPLHF
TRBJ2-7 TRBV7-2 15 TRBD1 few TGTGCCAGCAGCTTAAGGACAGGGGGAGCCTACGAGCAGTACTTC CASSLRTGGAYEQYF
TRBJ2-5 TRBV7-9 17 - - TGTGCCAGCAGCTTAGGGGTGCGGCAGGGGAAACGAGAGACCCAGTACTTC CASSLGVRQGKRETQYF
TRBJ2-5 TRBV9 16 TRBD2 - TGTGCCAGCAGCGTAGGCGCTAGCGGGTCACAAGAGACCCAGTACTTC CASSVGASGSQETQYF
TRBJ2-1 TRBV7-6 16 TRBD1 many TGTGCCAGCAGCTTAGAAACAGGGGGTGTGATCTATGAGCAGTTCTTC CASSLETGGVIYEQFF
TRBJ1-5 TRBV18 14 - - TGTGCCAGCTCACCCAATCCTACAGGGCGGCCCCAGCATTTT CASSPNPTGRPQHF
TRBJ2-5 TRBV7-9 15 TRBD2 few TGTGCCAGCAGCCTAGGAGTGGGACTAGTCGAGACCCAGTACTTC CASSLGVGLVETQYF
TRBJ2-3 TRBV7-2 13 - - TGTGCCAGCAGCTTAGAAGAGATGGTCTCTAGGTATTTT CASSLEEMVSRYF
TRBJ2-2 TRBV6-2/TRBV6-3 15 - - TGTGCCAGCAGTTACACCGGACTAAACACCGGGGAGCTGTTTTTT CASSYTGLNTGELFF
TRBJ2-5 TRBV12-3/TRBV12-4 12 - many TGTGCCAGCAGTGCCGGGCAAGTGACCCAGTACTTC CASSAGQVTQYF
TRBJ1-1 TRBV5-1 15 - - TGCGCCAGCAGCTTGGGCCAGGGTGAGAACACTGAAGCTTTCTTT CASSLGQGENTEAFF
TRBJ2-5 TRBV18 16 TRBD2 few TGTGCCAGCTCACCACCCTCTAGCGGCTCCGGGGAGACCCAGTACTTC CASSPPSSGSGETQYF
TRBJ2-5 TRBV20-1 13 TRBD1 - TGCAGTGCTGGAACAGGGGGCCAAGAGACCCAGTACTTC CSAGTGGQETQYF
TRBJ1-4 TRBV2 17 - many TGTGCCAGCAGTGATCCCCTGTGGTTCCGAACTAATGAAAAACTGTTTTTT CASSDPLWFRTNEKLFF
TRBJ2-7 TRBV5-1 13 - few TGCGCCAGCAGCGAGGGGGTAGTCTACGAGCAGTACTTC CASSEGVVYEQYF
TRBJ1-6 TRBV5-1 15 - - TGCGCCAGCAGCTTGTATATCGGGCTGAATTCACCCCTCCACTTT CASSLYIGLNSPLHF
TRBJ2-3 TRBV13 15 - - TGTGCCAGCAGCGTGAGGCGAAAGATCGCAGATACGCAGTATTTT CASSVRRKIADTQYF
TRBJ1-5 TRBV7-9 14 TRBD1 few TGTGCCAGCAGCTTAGGGTCAGGGGGGCAGCCCCAGCATTTT CASSLGSGGQPQHF
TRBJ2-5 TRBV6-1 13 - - TGTGCCAGCACCAAACTAGCTGGAGAGACCCAGTACTTC CASTKLAGETQYF
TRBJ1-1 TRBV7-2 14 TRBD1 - TGTGCCAGCAGCTTGGACAGGGGGACCGCTGAAGCTTTCTTT CASSLDRGTAEAFF
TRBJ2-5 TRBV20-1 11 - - TGCAGTGCTGTTAATTACGAGACCCAGTACTTC CSAVNYETQYF
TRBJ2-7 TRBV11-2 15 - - TGTGCCAGCAGCTTGGGTTCTGGGGGTCCCTACGAGCAGTACTTC CASSLGSGGPYEQYF
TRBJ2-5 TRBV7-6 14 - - TGTGCCAGCAGCTCCTCTCGGACAGCAGAGACCCAGTACTTC CASSSSRTAETQYF
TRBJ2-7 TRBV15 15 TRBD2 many TGTGCCACCAGCGGGGCAGCGGGGGGGGGGCACGAGCAGTACTTC CATSGAAGGGHEQYF
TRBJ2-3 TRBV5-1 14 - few TGCGCCAGCAGCTTGCCAGGAAGCACAGATACGCAGTATTTT CASSLPGSTDTQYF
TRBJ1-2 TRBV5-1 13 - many TGCGCCAGCAGTTTGCAGGGTGACTATGGCTACACCTTC CASSLQGDYGYTF
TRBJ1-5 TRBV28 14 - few TGTGCCAGCAGTTTCTCTCAACACAATCAGCCCCAGCATTTT CASSFSQHNQPQHF
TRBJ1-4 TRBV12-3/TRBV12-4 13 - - TGTGCCAGCAGTTCAGCTTTGGAATTGAAACTGTTTTTT CASSSALELKLFF
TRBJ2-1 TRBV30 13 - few TGTGCCTGTGAAATTGGAGAATCTAGCGAGCAGTTCTTC CACEIGESSEQFF
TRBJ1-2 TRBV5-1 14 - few - CASSFGEGRYGYTF
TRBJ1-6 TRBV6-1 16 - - TGTGCCAGCAGTAGAAGACAGGCGAACTATAATTCACCCCTCCACTTT CASSRRQANYNSPLHF
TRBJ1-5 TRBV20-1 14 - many TGCAGTGCGGTAAAAGGGAAGGCAGATCAGCCCCAGCATTTT CSAVKGKADQPQHF
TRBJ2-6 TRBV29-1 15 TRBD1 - TGCAGCGTCGGGCCAGGGGGCACTGGGGCCAACGTCCTGACTTTC CSVGPGGTGANVLTF
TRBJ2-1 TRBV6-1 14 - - TGTGCCAGCAGGTCCGGGACACTTCTCAATGAGCAGTTCTTC CASRSGTLLNEQFF
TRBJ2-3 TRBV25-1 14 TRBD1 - TGTGCCACTTCGACAGGGGGCGGCACAGATACGCAGTATTTT CATSTGGGTDTQYF
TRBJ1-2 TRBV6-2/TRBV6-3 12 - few TGTGCCAGCAGTTATGACGGTCGTGGCTACACCTTC CASSYDGRGYTF
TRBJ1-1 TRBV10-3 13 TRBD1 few TGTGCCATCAGATTACCCGGGACAGTCGAAGCTTTCTTT CAIRLPGTVEAFF
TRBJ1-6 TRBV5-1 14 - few TGCGCCAGCCGGACTGGCTCCTATAATTCACCCCTCCACTTT CASRTGSYNSPLHF
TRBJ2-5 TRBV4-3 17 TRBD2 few TGCGCCAGCAGCCAGGAGGCCGGACTAGCCTTTCAAGAGACCCAGTACTTC CASSQEAGLAFQETQYF
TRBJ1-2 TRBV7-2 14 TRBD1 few TGTGCCAGCACTACGGACAGGACCCACTATGGCTACACCTTC CASTTDRTHYGYTF
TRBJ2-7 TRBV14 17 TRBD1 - TGTGCCAGCAGCCAAGAATGGGACAGGGACGGGTCCTACGAGCAGTACTTC CASSQEWDRDGSYEQYF
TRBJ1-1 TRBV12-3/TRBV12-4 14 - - TGTGCCAGCACCAACCAAGAGAGGGACACTGAAGCTTTCTTT CASTNQERDTEAFF
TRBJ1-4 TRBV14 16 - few TGTGCCAGCAGCCAAGATCTCGGGGCAACTAATGAAAAACTGTTTTTT CASSQDLGATNEKLFF
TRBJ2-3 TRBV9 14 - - TGTGCCAGCAGCGTAGAAGGGGACACAGATACGCAGTATTTT CASSVEGDTDTQYF
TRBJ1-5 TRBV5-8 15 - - TGTGCCAGCAGCTTGGGGGTGTGGGGTGGTCAGCCCCAGCATTTT CASSLGVWGGQPQHF
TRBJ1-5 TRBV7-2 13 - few TGTGCCAGCAGCATATCAGGGACACAGCCCCAGCATTTT CASSISGTQPQHF
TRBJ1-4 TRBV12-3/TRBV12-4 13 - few TGTGCCAGCAGCACCGGGGCCTGGGAAAAACTGTTTTTT CASSTGAWEKLFF
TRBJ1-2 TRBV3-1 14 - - TGTGCCAGCAGCCAAGTGGAACGCGGGGCTGGCTACACCTTC CASSQVERGAGYTF
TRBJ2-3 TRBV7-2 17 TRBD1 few TGTGCCAGCAGTCCAGTGCCCCGGGACAGGGGTTTCCATACGCAGTATTTT CASSPVPRDRGFHTQYF
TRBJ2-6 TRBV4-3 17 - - TGCGCCAGCAGCCAAGCCCATTACTTCTCTGGGGCCAACGTCCTGACTTTC CASSQAHYFSGANVLTF